This T cell receptor (beta chain) is from a study of blood T cell repertoires in COVID-19. Study-wide background: Spain, Italy and the United States supplied samples that represented acute and convalescent COVID-19.

Original processing notes: For nucleated cells, counts were estimated from reference gene primer amplification. TCRdb's table, derived via immunoSEQ multiplex PCR, lists solely in-frame clones and lacks some. The DNA gave D and trimming, while V, J and clone size come from that table. Of some 38,000 clones detected, approximately 90% appear once; the ten largest clones hold 15% to 18%. J gave up 2 bases and V 2 bases, and 7 bases lay outside the gene matches. Germline loops: CDR1 LNHDA, CDR2 SQIVND (reference sequence). The CDR3 extends over 17 amino acids. The chain joins TRBV19 to TRBJ2-1; 9 bases are a match to TRBD2. The source is a woman in her thirties in a cohort sampled during active COVID-19. The sequenced sample was peripheral blood. The CDR3 DNA sequence: TGTGCCAGTAGTATAATGGTAGCGGGAGAGGCCTACAATGAGCAGTTCTTC. Amino acid sequence: CASSIMVAGEAYNEQFF.